Below are 21 T cell receptor beta chains sequenced from a single sample in a study of OX40 agonist ivuxolimab in advanced cancers. Libraries were prepared by immunoSEQ multiplex PCR; TCRdb keeps only in-frame clonotypes and omits some of them. The table lists around 68,000 clones, 85% to 90% of them singletons, with around 0.68% in the top ten. The sequenced sample was CD4+ or CD8+ T cells sorted from blood, obtained in a trial of the OX40 agonist ivuxolimab. These receptors originate from an adult with an advanced solid tumor such as melanoma, head and neck, liver or kidney cancer.

This clone is a singleton in its sample. The CDR3 nucleotides read TGTGCCAGCAGCGCTTCATCTGGAAACACCATATATTTT. It encodes CASSASSGNTIYF. The genes are TRBV7-3 and TRBJ1-3; D is unresolved. The CDR3 has 13 residues. V lost 5 bases, J lost 1 base, and 6 bases lay in between. Germline-derived CDR1 and CDR2 are SGHTA and FQGTGA.

Turning to this clone: At one end, the junction sequence differs from germline, possibly due to a read error. The chain combines TRBV27 with TRBJ2-7; D possibly matches TRBD1 or TRBD2 (6 bases each). The CDR3 has 14 residues. CDR1 is MNHEY, CDR2 SMNVEV, per germline (reference sequence). The CDR3 here is CASSPRGGSYKQYF. CDR3 coding DNA: TGTGCCAGCAGCCCCAGGGGAGGATCCTACAAGCAGTACTTC.

The CDR3 coding sequence is TGTGCCAGCTCACCACCGCGGGACTTTTATCTAGGCCACTATGGCTACACCTTC. Its translation: CASSPPRDFYLGHYGYTF. This sequence joins TRBV18 and TRBJ1-2, with D possibly matching TRBD1 (5 bases). CDR1 and CDR2 from the germline V gene are KGHSH and LQKENI. The CDR3 has 18 amino acids. V was cut by 0 bases and J by 3 bases, with 20 bases left in between.

This rearrangement joins TRBV10-3 to TRBJ2-7, with D tentatively TRBD1 (6 bases). Germline lookup yields CDR1 ENHRY and CDR2 SYGVKD. The CDR3 has 16 residues. Trimming removed 3 bases at V and 0 bases at J, with 15 bases between. The CDR3 coding sequence is TGTGCCATCAGTGAACCAGACAGGCTCTACTCCTACGAGCAGTACTTC. Translating gives CAISEPDRLYSYEQYF.

This clone appeared a few times. The chain uses TRBV19 and TRBJ1-2; D is undetermined. The germline V gene has CDR1 LNHDA and CDR2 SQIVND (reference sequence). V lost 4 bases and J 4 bases, leaving 13 bases between the germline ends. The CDR3 spans 14 residues. This CDR3 is CASSTREALYGYTF. As DNA, the CDR3 is TGTGCCAGTAGTACCCGGGAAGCCCTCTATGGCTACACCTTC.

V is TRBV19 and J is TRBJ1-2, with TRBD1 identical over 9 bases. Looked up from germline, CDR1 is LNHDA and CDR2 is SQIVND (reference sequence). V shed 10 bases, J shed 6 bases, and the junction held 12 bases outside the gene matches. The CDR3 runs 14 residues. The CDR3 region has the DNA TGTGCCACCACCCCCCGGGACAGGGACAATGGCTACACCTTC. Translating gives CATTPRDRDNGYTF.

The chain has TRBV18 and TRBJ2-3; a possible D gene is TRBD2 (6 bases). The germline V gene encodes CDR1 KGHSH and CDR2 LQKENI. The CDR3 length is 15 residues. The germline V and J ends were trimmed by 5 bases and 2 bases, with 14 bases remaining between them. The CDR3 DNA reads as TGTGCCAGCTCATTCTCGCGGGGAGACACAGATACGCAGTATTTT. This translates into CASSFSRGDTDTQYF.

This clone is a singleton in its sample. This chain links TRBV6-6 with TRBJ2-1; D not certain. V was shortened by 6 bases and J by 0 bases, with 15 bases between the two germline ends. The CDR3 is made up of 16 amino acids. From germline, CDR1 is MNHNY and CDR2 SVGAGI (reference sequence). DNA for the CDR3: TGTGCCAGCAGAGTAGGAAAGGCTCGCTCCTACAATGAGCAGTTCTTC. This sequence encodes CASRVGKARSYNEQFF.

The V and J genes are TRBV18 and TRBJ1-2; 8 nucleotides align to TRBD1. With 4 bases clipped from V and 6 bases from J, the junction kept 10 bases outside the gene matches. CDR1 and CDR2 (germline): KGHSH, LQKENI. This CDR3 region has 15 residues. CDR3 region: CASSQGQGVGDGYTF. The CDR3 DNA follows: TGTGCCAGCTCACAAGGACAGGGCGTTGGAGATGGCTACACCTTC.

The V call is TRBV7-2, the J call TRBJ1-3; no clear D gene. The CDR3 has 15 amino acids. Germline V gene data show CDR1 as SGHTA and CDR2 as FQGNSA. V was clipped by 5 bases and J by 1 base, with 12 bases between them. The CDR3 DNA reads TGTGCCAGCAGCCCCCAAGGAGGGTCTGGAAACACCATATATTTT. It codes for CASSPQGGSGNTIYF.

V gene TRBV6-5 combines with J gene TRBJ1-2; D gene unclear. Trimming removed 4 bases from V and 13 bases from J, with 16 bases in between. Germline CDR1 reads MNHEY; CDR2 reads SVGAGI. This CDR3 comprises 12 residues. As DNA, the CDR3 is TGTGCCAGCAGTTCCCCGTTTAGTTCAAGCACCTTC. Translating it yields CASSSPFSSSTF.

This clone was counted only a few times. The rearrangement links TRBV19 to TRBJ2-2, with 8 nucleotides matching TRBD2. Germline V gene sequence: CDR1 LNHDA, CDR2 SQIVND (reference sequence). The CDR3 length is 16 residues. V was clipped by 4 bases and J by 6 bases; unmatched bases: 10. The DNA of the CDR3 is TGTGCCAGTAGTAATCCCCGCCGGGGGGGTTCCGGGGAGCTGTTTTTT. This translates into CASSNPRRGGSGELFF.

This clone was observed a few times. This rearrangement joins TRBV7-6 to TRBJ2-2, with 7 bases aligning to TRBD1. The germline gives CDR1 SGHVS, CDR2 FNYEAQ. The CDR3 is 16 residues long. Unmatched junction bases numbered 11, after V lost 5 bases and J lost 5 bases. The CDR3 sequence: CASSPRRPGGTGELFF. As DNA, the CDR3 is TGTGCCAGCAGCCCAAGACGGCCAGGGGGTACCGGGGAGCTGTTTTTT.

J is TRBJ2-1 and V is TRBV6-5; 10 bases match TRBD2. This CDR3 region has 15 residues. With V trimmed by 0 bases and J by 8 bases, 4 bases remained unmatched. CDR1 is MNHEY and CDR2 is SVGAGI in the germline V gene. Here the CDR3 reads CASSYSGLAADEQFF. Here the CDR3 DNA reads TGTGCCAGCAGTTACTCCGGACTAGCGGCCGATGAGCAGTTCTTC.

J is TRBJ1-5 and V is TRBV29-1; no clear D gene. V lost 4 bases, J lost 6 bases, and 16 bases lay in between. Germline CDR1 SQVTM, CDR2 ANQGSEA. The CDR3 consists of 14 residues. CDR3 DNA: TGCAGCGTTGCTACGGGCAACCCGGGTCAGCCCCAGCATTTT. It translates to CSVATGNPGQPQHF.

The J gene is TRBJ2-7, the V gene TRBV19; 8 bases are shared with TRBD1. Germline loops: CDR1 LNHDA, CDR2 SQIVND (reference sequence). The CDR3 spans 15 residues. J was trimmed by 4 bases and V by 5 bases; bases with no gene match: 10. In nucleotides, the CDR3 is TGTGCCAGTAGTGACAGGGGAAGGGCCGCGTACGAGCAGTACTTC. Its protein product is CASSDRGRAAYEQYF.

In its sample, this clone was seen a few times. The CDR3 DNA reads as TGTGCCAGTAGTATTCTGGGGAATGGAAACACCATATATTTT. It encodes CASSILGNGNTIYF. The genes are TRBV19 and TRBJ1-3; D not resolved. Germline V gives CDR1 LNHDA, CDR2 SQIVND (reference sequence). V was trimmed by 3 bases and J by 3 bases, leaving 9 bases between them. This CDR3 spans 14 amino acids.

The chain combines TRBV5-8 with TRBJ1-5, with TRBD1 matching 7 bases. Germline V CDR1 and CDR2: SGHTS, YDEGEE. This CDR3 is 14 amino acids long. Unmatched junction bases numbered 6, after V lost 4 bases and J lost 5 bases. The CDR3 region is CASSEGTAYQPQHF. The CDR3 coding sequence is TGTGCCAGCAGCGAAGGGACAGCGTATCAGCCCCAGCATTTT.

The CDR3 spells CASRGQGNTEAFF. CDR3 bases: TGTGCCAGCAGGGGACAGGGAAACACTGAAGCTTTCTTT. The V gene is TRBV25-1, the J gene TRBJ1-1, with 9 bases identical to TRBD1. Unmatched junction bases numbered 1, after V lost 6 bases and J lost 2 bases. The germline V gene has CDR1 MGHDK and CDR2 SYGVNS. The CDR3 is 13 amino acids.

This clone was detected a few times. The J gene is TRBJ1-6, the V gene TRBV10-3; D remains unclear. V was clipped by 7 bases and J by 9 bases, with 13 bases between them. Per germline, CDR1 ENHRY and CDR2 SYGVKD. CDR3 length equals 13 residues. This CDR3 is CAIKGQEGSPLHF. For the CDR3, the DNA is TGTGCCATCAAGGGCCAGGAGGGTTCACCCCTCCACTTT.

The rearrangement links TRBV7-3 to TRBJ2-3, with D perhaps matching TRBD1 (5 bases). The V end was cut by 5 bases, the J end by 5 bases, with 8 bases between. CDR3 length equals 12 residues. Germline V gene data show CDR1 as SGHTA and CDR2 as FQGTGA. Written as DNA, the CDR3 is TGTGCCAGCAGCCCCCAGGGAGATACGCAGTATTTT. The encoded protein is CASSPQGDTQYF.